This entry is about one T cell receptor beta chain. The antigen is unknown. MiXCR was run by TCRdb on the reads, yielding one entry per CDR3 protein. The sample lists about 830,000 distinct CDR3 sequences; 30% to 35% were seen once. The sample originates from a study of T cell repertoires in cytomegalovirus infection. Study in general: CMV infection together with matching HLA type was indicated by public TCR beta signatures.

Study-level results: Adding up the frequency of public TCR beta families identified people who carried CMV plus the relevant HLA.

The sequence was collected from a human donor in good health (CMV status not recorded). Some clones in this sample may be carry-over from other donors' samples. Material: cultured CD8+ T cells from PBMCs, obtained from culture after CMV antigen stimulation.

CDR3 protein: CASSFPGVAGWETQYF. CDR3 sequence (DNA): TGTGCCAGCAGTTTCCCGGGGGTAGCGGGCTGGGAGACCCAGTACTTC. The gene calls are TRBV7-2 and TRBJ2-5; 7 bases match TRBD2. J lost 5 bases, V lost 6 bases, and 15 bases had no gene match. Germline V gene lookup returns CDR1 SGHTA and CDR2 FQGNSA. The CDR3 runs 16 residues.